What follows describes a single T cell receptor (beta chain). What it recognizes is unknown. An end of the junction differs from the germline gene, which may be a read error. The data were taken from a study of T-cell memory formation after mild COVID-19. General study results and limits: Cross-reactive memory appears to have joined, as suggested by some responding clones showing up in pre-infection memory.

The germline V gene has CDR1 SGHRS and CDR2 YFSETQ. The CDR3 extends over 12 amino acids. TCRdb re-called the 5' RACE reads through MiXCR, storing one row per CDR3 protein. The repertoire holds 250,000 to 400,000 distinct CDR3 sequences, about 13% seen once, with around a fifth in the top ten. The sequence was obtained from a man aged 18-30 years who had mild COVID-19 (a few samples of this study predate the infection). Cell type and time point are not known. What was sequenced was PBMCs or a T cell subset sorted from them (not recorded which). The chain employs TRBV5-1 and TRBJ2-2, with D perhaps assigned TRBD1 or TRBD2 (5 bases each). This CDR3 reads CASSPGLGELFF. The CDR3 region has the DNA TGCGCCAGCAGCCCGGGCCTGGGGGAACTGTTTTTT.